A single sample is the source of the 16 T cell receptor beta chains below, sequenced in a study of regulatory T cells. The primer mix had 52 TRBV and 13 TRBJ primers. Assay used: immunoSEQ multiplex PCR; TCRdb lists only in-frame clones, some missing. Of 20,000 or so clones listed, under 95% are singletons. Sequencing was performed on CD8+ T cells sorted from blood. These receptors came from a child aged 2 to 15 with CD3G deficiency.

The rearrangement joins TRBV7-9 to TRBJ2-1, with unresolved D. The V end lost 4 bases, the J end lost 5 bases, and 12 bases lay between the germline ends. The germline gives CDR1 SEHNR, CDR2 FQNEAQ (reference sequence). This CDR3 has 14 residues. CDR3 region: CASSSPWKDNEQFF. DNA for the CDR3: TGTGCCAGCAGCTCTCCATGGAAGGACAATGAGCAGTTCTTC.

The genes are TRBV7-8 and TRBJ2-5, with 8 positions matching TRBD1. The J call may be incorrect, as the DNA end agrees better with TRBJ2-7. Germline CDR1 is SGHVS and CDR2 is FQNEAQ. This CDR3 comprises 14 residues. The CDR3 here is CASSLAGGTYEQYF. DNA of the CDR3: TGTGCCAGCAGCTTGGCAGGGGGCACCTACGAGCAGTACTTC.

The J gene is TRBJ2-3, the V gene TRBV28; 9 bases line up with TRBD2. The germline gives CDR1 MDHEN, CDR2 SYDVKM. V lost 5 bases to trimming and J lost 2 bases; unmatched junction nucleotides: 8. The CDR3 spans 16 residues. In DNA, the CDR3 is TGTGCCAGCAGTACCACGACTAGCGGACCCACAGATACGCAGTATTTT. This sequence encodes CASSTTTSGPTDTQYF.

This chain connects TRBV19 to TRBJ2-1, with D maybe TRBD2 (6 bases). V was pared by 0 bases and J by 4 bases, with 7 bases between. The germline gives CDR1 LNHDA, CDR2 SQIVND (reference sequence). The CDR3 has 14 amino acids. CDR3 DNA sequence: TGTGCCAGTAGTATAGAAGCGGGTTACAATGAGCAGTTCTTC. This codes for CASSIEAGYNEQFF.

This clone has just one count. J is TRBJ2-7 and V is TRBV6-1; D not certain. V lost 5 bases, J lost 6 bases, and 8 bases lay in between. Germline lookup yields CDR1 MNHNS and CDR2 SASEGT. This CDR3 is 11 amino acids long. The chain's CDR3 is CASSFLGEQYF. The DNA of the CDR3 is TGTGCCAGCAGTTTCCTGGGCGAGCAGTACTTC.

The CDR3 is CASSVFSGANVLTF. CDR3 sequence (DNA): TGCGCCAGCAGCGTTTTTTCTGGGGCCAACGTCCTGACTTTC. The J gene is TRBJ2-6, the V gene TRBV5-1; no reliable D call. Germline loops: CDR1 SGHRS, CDR2 YFSETQ. The CDR3 totals 14 residues. Trimming left V 4 bases short and J 1 base short, with 6 bases between. Filled out from reference TRBV5-1 and TRBJ2-6, the complete variable domain reads KAGVTQTPRYLIKTRGQQVTLSCSPISGHRSVSWYQQTPGQGLQFLFEYFSETQRNKGNFPGRFSGRQFSNSRSEMNVSTLELGDSALYLCASSVFSGANVLTFGAGSRLTVL.

V usage is TRBV13 and J usage is TRBJ2-1; 14 bases fit TRBD2. Germline loops: CDR1 PRHDT, CDR2 FYEKMQ (reference sequence). V lost 4 bases and J lost 6; bases outside the gene matches: 5. There are 16 residues in the CDR3. The CDR3 sequence: CASSYGTSGRSNEQFF. The CDR3 nucleotides are TGTGCCAGCAGCTACGGGACTAGCGGGAGAAGCAATGAGCAGTTCTTC.

This chain joins TRBV28 and TRBJ2-5, with D maybe TRBD2 (7 bases). Germline V gene data show CDR1 as MDHEN and CDR2 as SYDVKM. The CDR3 runs to 20 residues. Trimming left V 4 bases short and J 5 bases short, with 32 bases between. The CDR3 here is CASSYPSTGGLPGLMETQYF. DNA for the CDR3: TGTGCCAGCAGTTACCCCTCAACCGGGGGGCTACCGGGACTCATGGAGACCCAGTACTTC.

The rearrangement links TRBV7-8 to TRBJ2-1; TRBD2 is a possible D gene (6 bases). The CDR3 length is 13 residues. V was trimmed by 1 base and J by 6 bases, leaving 7 bases between them. Germline loops: CDR1 SGHVS, CDR2 FQNEAQ. CDR3: CASSLGSGNEQFF. The CDR3 nucleotides read TGTGCCAGCAGCTTAGGTAGCGGCAATGAGCAGTTCTTC.

This chain links TRBV28 with TRBJ2-3; the match to TRBD1 covers 8 bases. The germline CDR1 and CDR2 sequences are MDHEN and SYDVKM. The CDR3 sequence is 13 residues long. The junction had 6 bases not matched to a gene; V was cut back by 5 bases and J by 8 bases. CDR3 loop: CASSPVTGATQYF. DNA for the CDR3: TGTGCCAGCAGTCCGGTGACAGGGGCTACGCAGTATTTT.

This chain connects TRBV19 to TRBJ1-1; a possible D gene is TRBD1 (5 bases). Germline assignment: CDR1 LNHDA and CDR2 SQIVND (reference sequence). Trimming left V 7 bases short and J 5 bases short, with 17 bases between. The CDR3 covers 14 residues. As DNA, the CDR3 is TGTGCCAGTAAGGCTGAGGATGGGACGACTGAAGCTTTCTTT. Amino acid sequence: CASKAEDGTTEAFF.

This clone was found once. The chain recombines TRBV19 with TRBJ2-1; D unresolved. This CDR3 region has 13 residues. Per germline, CDR1 LNHDA and CDR2 SQIVND (reference sequence). Trimming removed 6 bases at V and 3 bases at J, with 9 bases between. CDR3: CASSSDLYNEQFF. The CDR3 region has the DNA TGTGCCAGTAGCAGCGACCTCTACAATGAGCAGTTCTTC.

This clone was seen just once. This chain joins TRBV6-1 and TRBJ1-1, with D hard to call. Trimming shortened V by 3 bases and J by 2 bases, and 7 bases separated the two germline ends. The germline V gene has CDR1 MNHNS and CDR2 SASEGT. This CDR3 comprises 13 residues. CDR3 coding DNA: TGTGCCAGCAGTGAGAGGGTTAACACTGAAGCTTTCTTT. Residues: CASSERVNTEAFF.

This chain joins TRBV28 and TRBJ2-7; 7 bases are shared with TRBD1. This CDR3 spans 16 amino acids. The ends lost 8 bases at V and 0 bases at J; junction bases unmatched: 13. CDR1 is MDHEN and CDR2 is SYDVKM in the germline V gene. The CDR3: CASSDRVSPNSYEQYF. The CDR3 nucleotides read TGTGCCAGCTCTGACAGGGTATCCCCCAACTCCTACGAGCAGTACTTC. The whole variable domain, filled in from reference TRBV28 and TRBJ2-7, reads DVKVTQSSRYLVKRTGEKVFLECVQDMDHENMFWYRQDPGLGLRLIYFSYDVKMKEKGDIPEGYSVSREKKERFSLILESASTNQTSMYLCASSDRVSPNSYEQYFGPGTRLTVT.

The chain carries TRBV28 and TRBJ2-7, with no clear D. The germline gives CDR1 MDHEN, CDR2 SYDVKM. This CDR3 has 16 amino acids. The V gene lost 1 base and the J gene lost 0 bases, with 13 bases spanning the gap. DNA for the CDR3: TGTGCCAGCAGTTTATCGGCGGTAGCCCCCTCCTACGAGCAGTACTTC. Residues: CASSLSAVAPSYEQYF.

This rearrangement joins TRBV7-9 to TRBJ2-7; tentative D call: TRBD2 (6 bases). The V gene's germline CDR1 is SEHNR and CDR2 FQNEAQ (reference sequence). Trimming left V 1 base short and J 6 bases short, with 10 bases between. This CDR3 has 13 amino acids. The CDR3 region is CASSLGPGSEQYF. CDR3 nucleotide sequence: TGTGCCAGCAGCTTAGGGCCCGGGAGCGAGCAGTACTTC.